Following are 24 T cell receptor beta chains from one sample sequenced in a study of blood T cell repertoires in COVID-19. Clones were read by immunoSEQ multiplex PCR, and TCRdb kept only the in-frame ones, dropping some. The sample has about 44,000 clones, more than 65% seen once. The specimen was peripheral blood. The source of these receptors is a woman aged 65 to 85 with acute or convalescent COVID-19.

The chain combines TRBV11-3 with TRBJ2-7; maybe TRBD2 (5 bases). From germline, CDR1 is SGHNT and CDR2 YENEEA. The CDR3 extends over 13 amino acids. The V end was cut by 1 base, the J end by 4 bases, with 8 bases between. CDR3 protein: CASSLVSGYEQYF. The CDR3 DNA reads as TGTGCCAGCAGCTTAGTAAGCGGTTACGAGCAGTACTTC. Full variable domain (outside the CDR3, taken from reference TRBV11-3 and TRBJ2-7): EAGVVQSPRYKIIEKKQPVAFWCNPISGHNTLYWYLQNLGQGPELLIRYENEEAVDDSQLPKDRFSAERLKGVDSTLKIQPAELGDSAVYLCASSLVSGYEQYFGPGTRLTVT.

This rearrangement joins TRBV20-1 to TRBJ1-2, with 7 bases matching TRBD1. This CDR3 region has 13 residues. J gave up 3 bases and V 4 bases, and 5 bases lay outside the gene matches. Per the germline V gene, CDR1 is DFQATT and CDR2 is SNEGSKA (reference sequence). DNA for the CDR3: TGCAGTGCTACTGACAGGGCGTACTATGGCTACACCTTC. As protein: CSATDRAYYGYTF.

A single count supports this clone. DNA of the CDR3: TGTGCCAGCTCACCATTACGAGAGGCCGATACGCAGTATTTT. Translated: CASSPLREADTQYF. The chain employs TRBV18 and TRBJ2-3; unclear D gene. Germline V gene data show CDR1 as KGHSH and CDR2 as LQKENI. The CDR3 sequence is 14 residues long. With 2 bases removed from V and 6 bases from J, the gap between germline ends came to 12 bases.

V gene TRBV7-2 combines with J gene TRBJ2-5, with D perhaps matching TRBD2 (6 bases). The CDR3 extends over 18 amino acids. Looked up from germline, CDR1 is SGHTA and CDR2 is FQGNSA. V gave up 0 bases and J gave up 0 bases, with 17 bases separating them. The chain's CDR3 is CASSLAFRLAANQETQYF. Here the CDR3 DNA reads TGTGCCAGCAGCTTAGCGTTTAGATTAGCGGCGAACCAAGAGACCCAGTACTTC.

The chain has TRBV27 and TRBJ2-2; 7 nucleotides agree with TRBD2. With V trimmed by 11 bases and J by 8 bases, 14 bases remained unmatched. Germline-derived CDR1 and CDR2 are MNHEY and SMNVEV (reference sequence). There are 14 residues in the CDR3. The CDR3 is CASKFAGESGELFF. The CDR3 DNA follows: TGTGCCTCGAAGTTTGCGGGAGAATCAGGGGAGCTGTTTTTT.

The chain combines TRBV28 with TRBJ2-3, with 11 nucleotides matching TRBD2. After removal of 5 bases from V and 3 bases from J, the junction contained 7 bases not matched to a gene. This CDR3 region has 16 residues. The germline CDR1 and CDR2 sequences are MDHEN and SYDVKM. The CDR3 sequence is CASSDDSGRVTDTQYF. DNA of the CDR3: TGTGCCAGCAGTGATGATAGCGGGAGGGTGACAGATACGCAGTATTTT.

The chain carries TRBV11-3 and TRBJ1-1; a weak D match, TRBD1 (6 bases). The CDR3 length is 11 residues. Germline CDR1 SGHNT, CDR2 YENEEA. V was trimmed by 5 bases and J by 8 bases, leaving 9 bases between them. The CDR3 DNA follows: TGTGCCAGCAGCGTAACAGGGGAAGCTTTCTTT. Protein product: CASSVTGEAFF.

The CDR3 spells CASSSDRSNEKLFF. The CDR3 region has the DNA TGTGCCAGCAGCTCGGACAGAAGTAATGAAAAACTGTTTTTT. The chain carries TRBV5-4 and TRBJ1-4; D is perhaps TRBD1 (6 bases). The CDR3 runs to 14 residues. Germline V gene data show CDR1 as SGHNT and CDR2 as YYREEE (reference sequence). The V end was cut by 3 bases, the J end by 4 bases, with 10 bases between. Combining the CDR3 with reference TRBV5-4 and TRBJ1-4 gives the whole variable domain ETGVTQSPTHLIKTRGQQVTLRCSSQSGHNTVSWYQQALGQGPQFIFQYYREEENGRGNFPPRFSGLQFPNYSSELNVNALELDDSALYLCASSSDRSNEKLFFGSGTQLSVL.

This clone was recorded a few times. The genes are TRBV4-3 and TRBJ2-7, with 10 bases aligning to TRBD2. Germline values: CDR1 LGHNA, CDR2 YSLEER. This CDR3 is 15 amino acids long. V lost 3 bases and J lost 2; bases outside the gene matches: 4. Here the CDR3 reads CASSQDLAGAYEQYF. The CDR3 DNA follows: TGCGCCAGCAGCCAGGACCTAGCGGGGGCCTACGAGCAGTACTTC.

In its sample, this clone was seen a few times. V and J are TRBV3-1 (or the pseudogene TRBV3-2) and TRBJ2-3; D perhaps matches TRBD2 (6 bases). Per the germline V gene, CDR1 is LGHDT and CDR2 is YNNKEL (reference sequence). The V end was cut by 4 bases, the J end by 1 base, with 9 bases between. CDR3 length: 14 residues. CDR3 in DNA: TGTGCCAGCAGCCGGACTACCCGCACAGATACGCAGTATTTT. This gives the protein CASSRTTRTDTQYF.

This clone appeared once. The chain has TRBV3-1 (or the pseudogene TRBV3-2) and TRBJ2-7; 7 bases align to TRBD1. The V and J ends lost 4 bases and 0 bases, in that order; junction bases with no gene match: 6. The CDR3 extends over 15 amino acids. CDR1 LGHDT and CDR2 YNNKEL come from the germline V gene (reference sequence). Written as DNA, the CDR3 is TGTGCCAGCAGCCCCGCCGGGACAGTCTCCTACGAGCAGTACTTC. This codes for CASSPAGTVSYEQYF.

By proportion, this clone is medium-sized. The V and J genes are TRBV3-1 (or the pseudogene TRBV3-2) and TRBJ1-1; D not certain. V shed 6 bases and J shed 1 base, with 3 bases lying between them. The CDR3 totals 11 residues. CDR1 and CDR2 (germline): LGHDT, YNNKEL (reference sequence). CDR3 DNA: TGTGCCAGCAGGAGGAACACTGAAGCTTTCTTT. Translating it yields CASRRNTEAFF.

The V call is TRBV19, the J call TRBJ1-5; 8 positions agree with TRBD1. The CDR3 covers 16 residues. Looked up from germline, CDR1 is LNHDA and CDR2 is SQIVND (reference sequence). Trimming cost V 5 bases and J 6 bases; bases outside gene matches: 12. Here the CDR3 DNA reads TGTGCCAGTAGTCGCCTCGACAGGGGAAATGCTCAGCCCCAGCATTTT. It codes for CASSRLDRGNAQPQHF.

The J gene is TRBJ1-1, the V gene TRBV11-1; TRBD1 might be the D (5 bases). The V gene lost 6 bases and the J gene lost 3 bases, with 17 bases spanning the gap. The CDR3 loop spans 15 amino acids. CDR1 is SGHAT, CDR2 FQDESV, per germline (reference sequence). The CDR3 spells CASSLRVSGDTEAFF. CDR3 sequence (DNA): TGTGCCAGCAGTCTTAGGGTTTCGGGGGACACTGAAGCTTTCTTT. Full variable domain (remainder filled in from reference TRBV11-1 and TRBJ1-1): EAEVAQSPRYKITEKSQAVAFWCDPISGHATLYWYRQILGQGPELLVQFQDESVVDDSQLPKDRFSAERLKGVDSTLKIQPAELGDSAMYLCASSLRVSGDTEAFFGQGTRLTVV.

V and J are TRBV12-1 and TRBJ2-3; the table's D call TRBD2 went unverified against the DNA. TRBV12-1 is listed as a pseudogene. The CDR3 contains 18 residues. The CDR3 reads CASSFATSGTSTTDTQYF. The CDR3 nucleotides are TGTGCCAGCAGCTTTGCGACCTCCGGGACTAGCACCACAGATACGCAGTATTTT.

This clone was seen a few times. The rearrangement uses TRBV29-1 and TRBJ2-1; 11 bases match TRBD2. Germline trimming cut 6 bases from V and 8 bases from J; bases unmatched to any gene: 9. Germline CDR1 SQVTM, CDR2 ANQGSEA. The CDR3 consists of 14 residues. The CDR3 nucleotides read TGCAGCGTGATAATAGCGGGGGGGGCGGATGAGCAGTTCTTC. Its translation is CSVIIAGGADEQFF.

This clone was observed once. The V gene is TRBV9, the J gene TRBJ1-2; weak D call: TRBD1 (6 bases). Germline V gene data show CDR1 as SGDLS and CDR2 as YYNGEE. The V gene lost 3 bases and the J gene lost 0 bases, with 9 bases spanning the gap. The CDR3 totals 14 residues. CDR3 residues: CASSGDTTNYGYTF. The CDR3 bases are TGTGCCAGCAGCGGGGACACCACTAACTATGGCTACACCTTC.

The CDR3 bases are TGTGCCAGCAGTCCCACTGGAAACACCATATATTTT. Translating gives CASSPTGNTIYF. This chain uses TRBV2 with TRBJ1-3; D unresolved. The CDR3 is 12 residues long. Looked up from germline, CDR1 is SNHLY and CDR2 is FYNNEI. V lost 5 bases and J 2 bases, leaving 4 bases between the germline ends.

The V gene is TRBV3-1 (or the pseudogene TRBV3-2), the J gene TRBJ1-3; perhaps TRBD1 as D (6 bases). The CDR3 runs 15 residues. V lost 6 bases to trimming and J lost 4 bases, with 16 bases between them. Germline loops: CDR1 LGHDT, CDR2 YNNKEL (reference sequence). The CDR3 is CASSRGASGGNTIYF. The CDR3 DNA is TGTGCCAGCAGTCGGGGGGCCTCCGGGGGAAACACCATATATTTT.

The chain combines TRBV4-1 with TRBJ1-5; possibly TRBD1 for D (6 bases). Trimming stripped 3 bases from V and 0 bases from J, with 12 bases between. CDR1 and CDR2 (germline): MGHRA, YSYEKL. The CDR3 runs to 16 residues. The CDR3 sequence: CASSQEQGYSNQPQHF. CDR3 nucleotides: TGCGCCAGCAGCCAGGAACAGGGATATAGCAATCAGCCCCAGCATTTT.

The gene calls are TRBV5-1 and TRBJ1-3, with 7 bases identical to TRBD1. The CDR3 covers 14 residues. Germline V lookup: CDR1 SGHRS, CDR2 YFSETQ. V lost 6 bases to trimming and J lost 2 bases; unmatched junction nucleotides: 5. The CDR3 DNA reads as TGCGCCAGCACTTGGGACAGCACTGGAAACACCATATATTTT. As protein: CASTWDSTGNTIYF.

The chain has TRBV12-3 or TRBV12-4 and TRBJ2-7, with a weak D call TRBD2 (5 bases). Trimming took 7 bases from V and 0 from J, leaving 7 bases between them. This CDR3 region has 12 residues. The CDR3 bases are TGTGCCAGCAATCGGGACTCCTACGAGCAGTACTTC. Translated, it gives CASNRDSYEQYF.

J is TRBJ1-5 and V is TRBV19; TRBD1 might be the D (5 bases). The CDR3 loop spans 10 amino acids. V was shortened by 8 bases and J by 11 bases, with 10 bases between the two germline ends. Germline V lookup: CDR1 LNHDA, CDR2 SQIVND (reference sequence). The CDR3 bases are TGTGCCAGTCGTGGGGCAACCCAGCATTTT. Its translation: CASRGATQHF.

The chain carries TRBV9 and TRBJ1-2, with TRBD1 as a possible D gene (6 bases). The CDR3 runs to 13 residues. V dropped 3 bases and J dropped 5 bases, with 11 bases sitting between them. The germline gives CDR1 SGDLS, CDR2 YYNGEE. The CDR3 nucleotides read TGTGCCAGCAGCGGACAGGTGGGGTATGGCTACACCTTC. Protein product: CASSGQVGYGYTF.